The clone carrying this TCR beta chain was observed many times. Its specificity is not known. The read ends 3 residues shy of where the CDR3 ends; the end is completed using the germline J gene. Each donor provided 5 to 8 ml of heparinized whole blood. These data are taken from a study of T cell clonality in common variable immunodeficiency. Trimming took 5 bases from V and 0 from J, leaving 12 bases between them. CDR3 length equals 16 residues. Germline loops: CDR1 SGHRS, CDR2 YFSETQ. General study points: Repertoire-complication correlations in CVID were limited by patient heterogeneity. Compared with healthy controls, CVID subjects showed increased TCRbeta clonality, mostly in about a third.

Control and CVID samples contributed equal amounts of genomic DNA. The protocol was immunoSEQ multiplex PCR, while the TCRdb copy is restricted to in-frame clones and leaves out a portion. The sample shows about 47,000 clones, none of them appearing just once. The sequence came from a person between 18 and 69 years old in good health. The chain couples TRBV5-1 to TRBJ2-6; D might be TRBD1 (6 bases). The sequencing sample was made of peripheral blood mononuclear cells. The covered CDR3 bases are TGCGCCAGCAGGATTCAGGGACACTCTGGGGCCAACGTC. Its protein product is CASRIQGHSGANV. From start to end, the CDR3 is CASRIQGHSGANVLTF.